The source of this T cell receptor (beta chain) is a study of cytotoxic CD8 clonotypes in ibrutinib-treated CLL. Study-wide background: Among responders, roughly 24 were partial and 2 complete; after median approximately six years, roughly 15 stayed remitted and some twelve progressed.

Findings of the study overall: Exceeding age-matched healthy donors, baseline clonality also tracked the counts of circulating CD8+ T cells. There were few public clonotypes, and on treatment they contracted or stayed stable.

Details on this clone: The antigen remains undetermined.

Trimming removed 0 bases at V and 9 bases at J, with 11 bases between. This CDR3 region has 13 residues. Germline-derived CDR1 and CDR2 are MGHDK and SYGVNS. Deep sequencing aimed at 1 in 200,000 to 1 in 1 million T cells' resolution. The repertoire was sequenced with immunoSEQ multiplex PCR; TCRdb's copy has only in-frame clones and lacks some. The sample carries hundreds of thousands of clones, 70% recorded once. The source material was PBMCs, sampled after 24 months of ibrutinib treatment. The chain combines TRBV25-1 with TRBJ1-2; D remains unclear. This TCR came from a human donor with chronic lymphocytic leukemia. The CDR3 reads CASSEYGDRSYTF. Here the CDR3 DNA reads TGTGCCAGCAGTGAATACGGTGATCGGAGCTACACCTTC.